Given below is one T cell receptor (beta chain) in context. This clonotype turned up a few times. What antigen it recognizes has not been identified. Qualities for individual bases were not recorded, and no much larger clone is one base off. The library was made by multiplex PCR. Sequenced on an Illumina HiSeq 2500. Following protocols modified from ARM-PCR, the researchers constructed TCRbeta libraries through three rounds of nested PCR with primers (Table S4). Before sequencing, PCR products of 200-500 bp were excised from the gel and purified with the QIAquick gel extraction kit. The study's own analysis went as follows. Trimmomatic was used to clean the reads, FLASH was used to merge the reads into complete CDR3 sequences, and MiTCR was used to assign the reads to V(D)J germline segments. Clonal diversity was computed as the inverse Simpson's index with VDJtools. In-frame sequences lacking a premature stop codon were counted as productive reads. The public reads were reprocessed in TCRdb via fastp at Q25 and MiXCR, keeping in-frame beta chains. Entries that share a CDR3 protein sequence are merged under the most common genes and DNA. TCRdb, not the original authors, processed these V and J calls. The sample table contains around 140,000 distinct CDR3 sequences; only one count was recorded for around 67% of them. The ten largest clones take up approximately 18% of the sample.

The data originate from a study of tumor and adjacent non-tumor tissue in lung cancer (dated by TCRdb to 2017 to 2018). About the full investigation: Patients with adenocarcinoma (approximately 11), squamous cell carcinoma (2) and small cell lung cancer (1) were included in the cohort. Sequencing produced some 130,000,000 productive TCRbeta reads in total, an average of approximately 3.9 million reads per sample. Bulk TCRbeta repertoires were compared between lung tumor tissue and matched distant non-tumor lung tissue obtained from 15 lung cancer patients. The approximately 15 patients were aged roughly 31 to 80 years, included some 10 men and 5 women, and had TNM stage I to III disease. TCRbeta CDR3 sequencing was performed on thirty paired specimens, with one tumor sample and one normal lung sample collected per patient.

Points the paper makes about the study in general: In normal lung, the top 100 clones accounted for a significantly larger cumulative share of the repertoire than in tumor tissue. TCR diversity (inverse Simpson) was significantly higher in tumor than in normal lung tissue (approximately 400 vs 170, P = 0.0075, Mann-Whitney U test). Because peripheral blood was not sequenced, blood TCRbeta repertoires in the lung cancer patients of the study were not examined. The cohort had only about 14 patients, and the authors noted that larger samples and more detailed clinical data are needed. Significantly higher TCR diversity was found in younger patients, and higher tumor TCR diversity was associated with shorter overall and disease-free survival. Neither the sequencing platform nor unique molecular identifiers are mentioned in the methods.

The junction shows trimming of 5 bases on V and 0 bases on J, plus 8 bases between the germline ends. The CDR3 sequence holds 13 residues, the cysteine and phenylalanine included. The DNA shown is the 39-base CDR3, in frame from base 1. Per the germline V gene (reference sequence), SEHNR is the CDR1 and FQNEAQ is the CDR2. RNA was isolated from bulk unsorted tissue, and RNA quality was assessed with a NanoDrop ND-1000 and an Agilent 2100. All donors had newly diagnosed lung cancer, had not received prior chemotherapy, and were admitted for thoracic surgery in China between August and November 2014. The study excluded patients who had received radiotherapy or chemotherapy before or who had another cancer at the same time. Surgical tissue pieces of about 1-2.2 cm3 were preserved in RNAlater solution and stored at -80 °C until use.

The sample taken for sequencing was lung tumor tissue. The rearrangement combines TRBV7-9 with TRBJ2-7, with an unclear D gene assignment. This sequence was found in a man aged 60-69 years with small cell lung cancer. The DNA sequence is TGTGCCAGCAGCCTACAGTACTCCTACGAGCAGTACTTC. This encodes CASSLQYSYEQYF. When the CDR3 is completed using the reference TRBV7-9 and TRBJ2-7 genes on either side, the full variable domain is DTGVSQNPRHKITKRGQNVTFRCDPISEHNRLYWYRQTLGQGPEFLTYFQNEAQLEKSRLLSDRFSAERPKGSFSTLEIQRTEQGDSAMYLCASSLQYSYEQYFGPGTRLTVT.